Below, one TCR beta chain is given with its context. The target antigen is unknown. The CDR3 has 15 amino acids. After removal of 0 bases from V and 6 bases from J, the junction contained 6 bases not matched to a gene. Germline CDR1 is SGHRS and CDR2 is YFSETQ. 13 Jbeta primers and 60 Vbeta primers were used for the PCR. Profiling relied on immunoSEQ multiplex PCR, and the TCRdb table lists in-frame clones only, not all of them. In the table there are 140,000 to 150,000 clones, 60% to 85% of which are singletons. This specimen belongs to a study of cytomegalovirus exposure and HLA in healthy donors. The study's findings and limits: Across donors, most TCRs were seen rarely, yet some public ones were widespread. Reported findings show TCR beta sequences accurately forecast HLA-A and HLA-B alleles in most subjects. Common viral pathogens seemed, in a later analysis, to connect with several of the most significant clusters. The authors later found most CMV-associated TCR beta chains appeared HLA-restricted.

This receptor was identified in a man aged 35 to 55 in good health and CMV-seropositive. The chain joins TRBV5-1 to TRBJ2-7; the match to TRBD1 covers 10 bases. The sequencing input was PBMCs. The CDR3 coding sequence is TGCGCCAGCAGCTTGGCAGGGGACAGGGGTTCCGAGCAGTACTTC. Protein: CASSLAGDRGSEQYF.